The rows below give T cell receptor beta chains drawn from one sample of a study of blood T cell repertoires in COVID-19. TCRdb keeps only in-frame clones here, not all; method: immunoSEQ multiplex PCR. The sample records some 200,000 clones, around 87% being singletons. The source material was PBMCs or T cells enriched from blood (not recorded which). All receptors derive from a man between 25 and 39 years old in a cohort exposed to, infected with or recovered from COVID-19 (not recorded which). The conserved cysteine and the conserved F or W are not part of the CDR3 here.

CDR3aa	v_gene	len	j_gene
ASSYQETYEQY	TRBV6-5	11	TRBJ2-7
ASSSTGGMNTEAF	TRBV18	13	TRBJ1-1
AISGTDYTEAF	TRBV10-3	11	TRBJ1-1
ASSDRLAGIDEQY	TRBV10-1	13	TRBJ2-7
ASSYAGGQTYEQY	TRBV6-5	13	TRBJ2-7
ASSTGTSPADEQF	TRBV19	13	TRBJ2-1
ASSWTGYSGNTIY	TRBV28	13	TRBJ1-3
ASSSIGRQGSYEQY	TRBV28	14	TRBJ2-7
ASSHGQGGQPQH	TRBV28	12	TRBJ1-5
ASSWGDSHRTGRQETQY	TRBV7-9	17	TRBJ2-5
ASSRGELTGTDTQY	TRBV4-1	14	TRBJ2-3
ASSLDAGGNYNEQF	TRBV5-1	14	TRBJ2-1
ASASGRAQH	TRBV12-3/TRBV12-4	9	TRBJ1-5
ASRLTGTELF	TRBV28	10	TRBJ1-4
ASSIDGSSYNEQF	TRBV19	13	TRBJ2-1
ASSLRRETQY	TRBV12-3/TRBV12-4	10	TRBJ2-5
ASSLGDRGEKLF	TRBV5-1	12	TRBJ1-4
ASSYIRRGYEQY	TRBV6-6	12	TRBJ2-7
ASSYTGGHPNEQF	TRBV7-9	13	TRBJ2-1
ASSLGLSAF	TRBV7-9	9	TRBJ1-1
ASSGRVSGDTQY	TRBV4-3	12	TRBJ2-3
ASSLQAEAYEQY	TRBV6-5	12	TRBJ2-7
ASTLQGARGYGYT	TRBV28	13	TRBJ1-2
ASSYSTSASEQF	TRBV28	12	TRBJ2-1
SVDDRAEQY	TRBV29-1	9	TRBJ2-7
ASSERSGQGLKNIQY	TRBV6-1	15	TRBJ2-4
ASSLAQGGAGGYT	TRBV5-1	13	TRBJ1-2
ASSVLGTGLRDEQY	TRBV9	14	TRBJ2-7
ASSAFQGAGNTEAF	TRBV9	14	TRBJ1-1
ATSDSSYGRGTNTDTQY	TRBV24-1	17	TRBJ2-3
ASSLGLAGGSGANVLT	TRBV7-6	16	TRBJ2-6
ASSSIKETQY	TRBV18	10	TRBJ2-5
ATSRDQGTSSYNEQF	TRBV15	15	TRBJ2-1
ASSPQDGLAGGPGHGTQY	TRBV18	18	TRBJ2-3
ASSQLQETYYGYT	TRBV4-1	13	TRBJ1-2
ASSYGNSNQPQH	TRBV5-6	12	TRBJ1-5
ASSFYAGVSYEQY	TRBV28	13	TRBJ2-7
ASSDTGDSYEQY	TRBV10-1	12	TRBJ2-7
ASSLDSGTVYEQY	TRBV11-3	13	TRBJ2-7
ASSHPSGNLANEQF	TRBV4-2	14	TRBJ2-1
ASSRQGANTGELF	TRBV14	13	TRBJ2-2
ASSLEPGLTSQY	TRBV5-1	12	TRBJ2-7
ASSYGQTGDEQY	TRBV6-5	12	TRBJ2-7
ASSQDPPDVRSTIY	TRBV4-1	14	TRBJ1-3
ASSPGLKETQY	TRBV18	11	TRBJ2-5
ASSLEGVNYGYT	TRBV7-2	12	TRBJ1-2
ASSQGLEQY	TRBV3-1/TRBV3-2	9	TRBJ2-7
ASRSLISQETQY	TRBV5-1	12	TRBJ2-5
ASSEKDINNEQF	TRBV5-4	12	TRBJ2-1
ATDRGRIKDSYNEQF	TRBV19	15	TRBJ2-1
ASRQKTSLWTGELF	TRBV19	14	TRBJ2-2
ASSADSYSYNEQF	TRBV7-9	13	TRBJ2-1
ASSLFDWGPSQETQY	TRBV11-2	15	TRBJ2-5
ASSLPGSGYNEQF	TRBV19	13	TRBJ2-1
VLSRGLAGGPNEQF	TRBV21-1	14	TRBJ2-1
ASSARQRANTEAF	TRBV13	13	TRBJ1-1